This T cell receptor (beta chain) was profiled in a study of OX40 agonist ivuxolimab in advanced cancers. Overall study context: Partial responses were achieved by three patients, one with hepatocellular carcinoma and two with cutaneous melanoma. Findings and caveats of the study: Among the lowest levels of clonal expansion were found in partial responders at 0.1-3.0 mg/kg. Some nonresponders likewise displayed low normalized T-cell clonal expansion.

Remarks on this clone: Its antigen remains unidentified.

Autoimmune disease history or systemic immunosuppression led to patient exclusion. This table comes from immunoSEQ multiplex PCR, and its TCRdb copy is limited to in-frame clones, with some not included. The sample yields 95,000 to 100,000 clones, just under 85% seen once. The CDR3 runs to 15 residues. V shed 5 bases and J 6 bases; nucleotides not matched to a gene: 9. The V gene's germline CDR1 is SNHLY and CDR2 FYNNEI. This receptor was identified in an adult with an advanced solid tumor such as melanoma, head and neck, liver or kidney cancer. Sequenced material: CD4+ or CD8+ T cells sorted from blood, taken in a trial of the OX40 agonist ivuxolimab. The V gene is TRBV2, the J gene TRBJ2-2; 7 bases match TRBD1. Here the CDR3 DNA reads TGTGCCAGCAGTCAAATATCCGACAGGGCCGGGGAGCTGTTTTTT. It yields the protein CASSQISDRAGELFF.